This T cell receptor (beta chain) was recovered during a study of identical twins' blood T cells. TCR cDNA libraries were made from RNA using a previously described, modified protocol. TCRdb reprocessed the 5' RACE reads via MiXCR and lists one record per CDR3 protein. This sample carries roughly 380,000 distinct CDR3 sequences, roughly 31% of them seen once, and the ten largest clones take 6.1%. CDR1 is LGHNA and CDR2 is YSLEER in the germline V gene. J lost 2 bases, V lost 4 bases, and 10 bases had no gene match. The CDR3 extends over 16 amino acids. Study-level points and caveats: Each donor's most abundant TCRbeta clonotypes shared more CDR3 sequences with her twin than unrelated donors.

Comments on this clonotype: What it recognizes is unknown.

The sample was PBMCs. The TCR was taken from a woman aged 18-50 years in good health. V usage is TRBV4-3 and J usage is TRBJ1-2; 7 nucleotides match TRBD1. The CDR3 sequence is CASSRDWTGGNYGYTF. In DNA, the CDR3 is TGCGCCAGCAGCCGGGACTGGACAGGAGGGAACTATGGCTACACCTTC.